The clone carrying this T cell receptor (beta chain) was observed a handful of times. Its antigen is as yet unknown. This record belongs to a study of blood T cells in healthy people across ages. Together with a sample-barcoded 5' primer, a J-beta primer mix was included in a second PCR lasting roughly 7 to 11 cycles. TCRdb re-called the 5' RACE reads through MiXCR, storing one row per CDR3 protein. The sample has 550,000 to 750,000 distinct CDR3 sequences, 21% seen once. Each sample yielded at least 6.5 million isolated PBMCs. The study, taken as a whole, reports: There was a strong correlation between TCR beta diversity and naive T cell percentage. Donor CMV infection status was unknown, possibly confounding age-related changes in expanded clonotypes. Reliance upon unsorted PBMCs precluded definitive naive versus antigen-experienced comparison.

Germline CDR1 SGHVS, CDR2 FQNEAQ. The J segment lost 0 bases and the V segment lost 7 bases, leaving 5 bases of the junction unmatched. The CDR3 sequence is 14 residues long. The sequenced sample was blood. The chain is built from TRBV7-8 and TRBJ1-2; 7 nucleotides agree with TRBD1. The clonotype originates from a man aged 65 to 85 in good health. The CDR3 nucleotides read TGTGCCAGCACCCCAGGGGGGACTAACTATGGCTACACCTTC. Translated, it gives CASTPGGTNYGYTF.